This TCR beta chain was found in a study of blood T cell repertoires in COVID-19. Overall study: Specimens from acute and convalescent COVID-19 originated in the United States, Italy and Spain. PBMCs, B-cell-depleted T cells, or T cells provided the cDNA or gDNA that made up the material.

The CDR3 consists of 15 residues. Germline CDR1 KGHSH, CDR2 LQKENI. V was shortened by 0 bases and J by 0 bases, with 8 bases between the two germline ends. Study processing details: Amplified reference gene primers provided the basis for estimating nucleated cell counts. Here immunoSEQ multiplex PCR was the method, and the copy in TCRdb shows in-frame clones only, minus some. Clone size and V and J calls were adopted from that table, with D and trimming inferred from the DNA. This table holds about 48,000 clones, over 80% found once. The sample comprised peripheral blood. The chain joins TRBV18 to TRBJ2-5; D call uncertain. The origin of this receptor is a man in his 70s with acute or convalescent COVID-19. The CDR3 bases are TGTGCCAGCTCACCACCTTACAGCAACCAAGAGACCCAGTACTTC. Translated: CASSPPYSNQETQYF.